Listed below are T cell receptor beta chains from one sample, sequenced in a study of blood T cell repertoires in COVID-19. Using immunoSEQ multiplex PCR, the repertoire was profiled, and TCRdb retains in-frame clones only, with some absent. The table shows approximately 90,000 clones, with 80% occurring only once. The sequenced sample consisted of peripheral blood. The receptors here all came from a woman aged 80 or over with acute or convalescent COVID-19. Each CDR3 is given with its conserved first and last residue. The D gene is left open where the match is weak. Clone size is shown for a subset of rows, as once, few, many or a class of expanded clone.

abundance	j_gene	d_gene	v_gene	CDR3nt	CDR3aa
few	TRBJ2-1	-	TRBV28	TGTGCCAGCAGTTTCGGAGGGGGCTCGGGCAATGAGCAGTTCTTC	CASSFGGGSGNEQFF
-	TRBJ2-1	TRBD2	TRBV5-1	TGCGCCAGCAGCTTAGATGGGGCTAGCGGCGAGCAGTTCTTC	CASSLDGASGEQFF
-	TRBJ1-1	-	TRBV19	TGTGCCAGTAGTACCGGAGGGTTGAACACTGAAGCTTTCTTT	CASSTGGLNTEAFF
-	TRBJ2-5	TRBD2	TRBV5-5	TGTGCCAGCAGCTCCCTCTATTTAGCGGGAGGAGGAAAAGAGACCCAGTACTTC	CASSSLYLAGGGKETQYF
once	TRBJ2-7	-	TRBV6-5	TGTGCCAGCAGTCTCACAGGGAAAACATCCTACGAGCAGTACTTC	CASSLTGKTSYEQYF
-	TRBJ2-7	-	TRBV6-5	TGTGCCAGCAGTACCCCCGGGACACGCGACGAGCAGTACTTC	CASSTPGTRDEQYF
once	TRBJ2-2	TRBD2	TRBV27	TGTGCCAGCAAAGTAAGAGCGGGAGGGCCGGGAACCGGGGAGCTGTTTTTT	CASKVRAGGPGTGELFF
-	TRBJ1-3	-	TRBV5-1	TGCGCCAGCAGCCACACTCAGGGGAGTAGTCGCCTTGGAAACACCATATATTTT	CASSHTQGSSRLGNTIYF
-	TRBJ2-7	-	TRBV29-1	TGCAGCGTTGTGGACAGTTCCTACGAGCAGTACTTC	CSVVDSSYEQYF
-	TRBJ1-2	-	TRBV6-5	TGTGCCAGCCCCTTTCAGGGTTTCGATGGCTACACCTTC	CASPFQGFDGYTF
-	TRBJ2-7	-	TRBV24-1	TGTGCCATAACAGAAGGGTATTCAGGGCCGACCCTCTACGAGCAGTACTTC	CAITEGYSGPTLYEQYF
-	TRBJ2-5	-	TRBV11-2	TGTGCCAGCAGCTTAGTGTCAGGCACCCTCCAAGAGACCCAGTACTTC	CASSLVSGTLQETQYF